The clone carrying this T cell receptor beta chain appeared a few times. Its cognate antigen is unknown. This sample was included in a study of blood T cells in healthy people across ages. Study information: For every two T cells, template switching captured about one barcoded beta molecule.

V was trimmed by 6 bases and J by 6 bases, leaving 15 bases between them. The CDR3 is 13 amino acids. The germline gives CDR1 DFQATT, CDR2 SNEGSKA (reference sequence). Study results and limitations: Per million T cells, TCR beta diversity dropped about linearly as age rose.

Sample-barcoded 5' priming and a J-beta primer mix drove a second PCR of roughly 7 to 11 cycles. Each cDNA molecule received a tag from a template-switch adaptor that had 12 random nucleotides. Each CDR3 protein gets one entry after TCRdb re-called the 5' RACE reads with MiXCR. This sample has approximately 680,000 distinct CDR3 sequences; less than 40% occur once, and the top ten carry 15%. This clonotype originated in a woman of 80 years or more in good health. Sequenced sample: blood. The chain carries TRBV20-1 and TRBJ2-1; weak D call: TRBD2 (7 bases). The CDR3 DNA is TGCAGTGCCCGGGGGCCGGGGGGCAATGAGCAGTTCTTC. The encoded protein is CSARGPGGNEQFF.